What follows is one T cell receptor (beta chain) and its context. The antigen is not known. These data belong to a study of T-cell memory formation after mild COVID-19. Across the study: TCR clusters largely stayed donor specific.

One entry per CDR3 protein results from TCRdb running MiXCR on the 5' RACE reads. Found here are roughly 400,000 distinct CDR3 sequences, more than 15% of them singletons; the top ten hold roughly 21%. CDR1 and CDR2 from the germline V gene are MNHEY and SVGAGI. CDR3 length equals 13 residues. Trimming took off 6 bases at V and 10 bases at J, with 16 bases between the two ends. Study results and caveats: Chiefly within CM and EM were the contracting CD4+ clones; CD8+ ones were within EMRA.

The source material was PBMCs or a T cell subset sorted from them (not recorded which). The clonotype originates from a man in his late teens or twenties who had mild COVID-19 (a few samples of this study predate the infection). Cell type and time point are not known. This chain connects TRBV6-5 to TRBJ2-1, with D uncertain. CDR3 sequence: CASSPSRGREQFF. The CDR3, as DNA: TGTGCCAGCAGCCCAAGTAGAGGTCGGGAGCAGTTCTTC.